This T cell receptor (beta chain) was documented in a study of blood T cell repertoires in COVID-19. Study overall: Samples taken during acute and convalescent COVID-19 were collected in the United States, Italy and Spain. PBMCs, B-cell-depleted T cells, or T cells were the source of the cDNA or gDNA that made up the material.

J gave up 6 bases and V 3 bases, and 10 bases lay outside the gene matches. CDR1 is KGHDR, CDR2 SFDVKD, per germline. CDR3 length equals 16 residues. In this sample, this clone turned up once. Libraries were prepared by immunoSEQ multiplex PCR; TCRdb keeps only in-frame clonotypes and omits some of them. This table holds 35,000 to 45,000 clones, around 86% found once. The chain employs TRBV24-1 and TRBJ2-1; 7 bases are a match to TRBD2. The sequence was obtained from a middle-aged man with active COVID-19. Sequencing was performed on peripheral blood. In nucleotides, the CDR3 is TGTGCCACCAGTGATCCGGGAGGTGCGGGAGCCAATGAGCAGTTCTTC. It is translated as CATSDPGGAGANEQFF.